This T cell receptor beta chain was retrieved from a study of cytomegalovirus exposure and HLA in healthy donors. This CDR3 region has 14 residues. In germline, CDR1 is SGHVS, CDR2 FQNEAQ. With 1 base removed from V and 5 bases from J, the gap between germline ends came to 11 bases. Both 60 Vbeta primers and 13 Jbeta primers went into the PCR. TCRdb's table, derived via immunoSEQ multiplex PCR, lists solely in-frame clones and lacks some. The sample consists of about 130,000 clones, around 78% of them appearing once. Whole-study results and caveats: Reports indicate that TCR beta sequences accurately predicted the HLA-A and HLA-B alleles of most subjects. The productive fraction for most TCR beta V segments was about 87% or about 30% in an earlier analysis.

To note about this clone: Its specificity is unknown.

The J gene is TRBJ1-1, the V gene TRBV7-8; tentatively, D is TRBD1 (5 bases). Sequencing input: PBMCs. The origin of this receptor is a man aged 40-49 years in good health and CMV-seronegative. CDR3 DNA sequence: TGTGCCAGCAGCTTAGGAGCAGGGTGGACTGAAGCTTTCTTT. Protein product: CASSLGAGWTEAFF. The variable domain in full, with the rest retrieved from reference TRBV7-8 and TRBJ1-1, is GAGVSQSPRYKVAKRGQDVALRCDPISGHVSLFWYQQALGQGPEFLTYFQNEAQLDKSGLPSDRFFAERPEGSVSTLKIQRTQQEDSAVYLCASSLGAGWTEAFFGQGTRLTVV.